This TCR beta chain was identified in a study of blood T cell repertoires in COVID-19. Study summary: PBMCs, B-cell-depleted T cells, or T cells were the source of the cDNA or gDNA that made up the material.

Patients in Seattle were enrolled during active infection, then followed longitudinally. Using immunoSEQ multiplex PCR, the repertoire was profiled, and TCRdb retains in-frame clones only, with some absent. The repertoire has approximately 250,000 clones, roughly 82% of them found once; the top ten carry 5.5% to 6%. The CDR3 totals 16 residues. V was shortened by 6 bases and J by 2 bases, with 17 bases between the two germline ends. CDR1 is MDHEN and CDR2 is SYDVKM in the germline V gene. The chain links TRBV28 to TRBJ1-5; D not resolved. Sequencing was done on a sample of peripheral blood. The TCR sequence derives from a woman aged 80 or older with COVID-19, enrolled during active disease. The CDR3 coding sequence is TGTGCCAGCAGAACTTTGACTTCAACGGGCAATCAGCCCCAGCATTTT. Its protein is CASRTLTSTGNQPQHF.